The present T cell receptor beta chain was sequenced within a study of blood T cell repertoires in COVID-19 (dated by TCRdb to about 2020). Context from the whole study: The collaborator samples originated in the United States, Italy and Spain and spanned the acute and convalescent phases of COVID-19. The prospective study material was composed of cDNA or gDNA derived from T cells, B-cell-depleted T cells, or PBMCs. Subjects who had been exposed to COVID-19, were actively infected with it, or had recovered from it provided the deeply sampled blood TCRbeta repertoires that made up the dataset. The repertoires were released in a freely available public database intended as a resource for research on the immune response to SARS-CoV-2. The samples were drawn from the first 160 participants of the ongoing ImmuneRACE study and from under 1,500 subjects provided by 6 global collaborators. A de-identified subject ID, COVID-19 status, age in years and sex were almost always included in the sample metadata. Where HLA class I and class II types were available, the types were taken from metadata supplied by the sample provider, not from assay-based typing. The research as a whole found: Clinical and demographic metadata were provided uncurated, with the amount varying by source and participant.

The collaborating institutions used their own protocols to collect whole blood in K2EDTA tubes. For TCRbeta analysis, collaborators shipped samples in one of three forms: frozen whole blood, isolated PBMCs, or DNA extracted from either of those sample types. As regards this clone: Its antigen has not been determined. Base qualities are missing; no much larger clone stands one base away.

V loses 5 bases at its end and J loses 4 bases; junction bases beyond the gene matches: 9. Sequences LNHDA (CDR1) and SQIVND (CDR2) are obtained from the germline V gene (reference sequence). The CDR3 goes from the cysteine to the phenylalanine over 18 residues. The only DNA kept is the CDR3, 54 bases in frame from the first base. The immunoSEQ Assay, a bias-controlled multiplex PCR, was used to amplify TCRbeta CDR3 regions from genomic DNA. Per the source publication's procedure: The number of nucleated cells in each sample was estimated from the amplification of reference gene primers within the assay. Sequence reads were collapsed and filtered to measure the absolute abundance of every unique TCRbeta CDR3 rearrangement. For each sample, productive Simpson clonality was calculated by taking the square root of Simpson's diversity index across productive rearrangements. TCRdb re-hosts the immuneACCESS table, in-frame sequences only. Its copies lack some clones; in the studies checked, an unresolved V gene accounts for under half of them, and the cause for the rest is not known. The DNA gave D and trimming, while V, J and clone size come from that table. For this sample there are 90,000 to 100,000 clones; around nine tenths appear just once. The ten largest clones add up to approximately 10% of the sample.

The sequenced material came from peripheral blood. The chain uses TRBV19 and TRBJ2-6; TRBD1 fits 12 bases in the junction. This receptor was obtained from a man aged 45 to 65 with acute or convalescent COVID-19. The bases read TGTGCCAGTAGTGGTCCCGGGACAGGGGGCGTGGGGGCCAACGTCCTGACTTTC. Translated, this is CASSGPGTGGVGANVLTF.